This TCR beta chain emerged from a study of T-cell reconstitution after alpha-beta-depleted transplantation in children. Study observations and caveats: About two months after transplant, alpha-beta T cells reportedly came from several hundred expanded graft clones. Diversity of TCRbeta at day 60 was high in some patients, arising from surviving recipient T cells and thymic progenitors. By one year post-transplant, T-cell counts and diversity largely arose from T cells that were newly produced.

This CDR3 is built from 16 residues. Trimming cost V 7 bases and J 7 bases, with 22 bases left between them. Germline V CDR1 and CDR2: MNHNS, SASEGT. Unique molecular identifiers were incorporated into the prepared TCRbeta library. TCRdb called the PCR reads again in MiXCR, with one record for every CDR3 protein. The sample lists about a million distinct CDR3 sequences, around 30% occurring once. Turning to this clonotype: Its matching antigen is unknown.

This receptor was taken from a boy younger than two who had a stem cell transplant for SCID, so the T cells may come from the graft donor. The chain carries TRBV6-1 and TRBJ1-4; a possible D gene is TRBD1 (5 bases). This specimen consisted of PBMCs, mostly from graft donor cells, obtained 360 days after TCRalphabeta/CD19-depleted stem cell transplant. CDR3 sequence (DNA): TGTGCCAGCACCTACCAAACGGGCAGGGTCCTTGAAAAACTGTTTTTT. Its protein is CASTYQTGRVLEKLFF.